What follows are 19 T cell receptor beta chains derived from one specimen sequenced in a study of CD8 T cells in Susac syndrome. A quantity of about 0.5 to 1 ug RNA underwent reverse transcription using random hexamers. TCRdb reanalysed the immunoSEQ multiplex PCR reads using MiXCR and keeps one entry per CDR3 protein. The data hold about 150,000 distinct CDR3 sequences, with 95% observed a single time. The sequenced material came from CD8+ T cells from PBMCs. The receptors shown here come from a human donor with multiple sclerosis.

The chain couples TRBV29-1 to TRBJ2-2; D perhaps matches TRBD2 (6 bases). Germline V gene sequence: CDR1 SQVTM, CDR2 ANQGSEA. The CDR3 is 16 amino acids. Trimming stripped 0 bases from V and 1 base from J, with 12 bases between. DNA for the CDR3: TGCAGCGTTGAAGACCCGGCGGGGCAGAACACCGGGGAGCTGTTTTTT. Its translation: CSVEDPAGQNTGELFF.

The chain is built from TRBV20-1 and TRBJ2-1; 8 bases are a match to TRBD2. The germline V gene encodes CDR1 DFQATT and CDR2 SNEGSKA (reference sequence). CDR3 size: 15 residues. Trimming took 7 bases from V and 5 from J; bases not matched to a gene: 13. The CDR3: CSGANGAGDHNEQFF. The CDR3 bases are TGCAGTGGGGCCAATGGAGCGGGGGATCACAATGAGCAGTTCTTC.

The chain is built from TRBV4-1 and TRBJ2-5; no firm D call. CDR1 and CDR2 from the germline V gene are MGHRA and YSYEKL. This CDR3 is 13 amino acids long. Deletions cut 2 bases from V and 2 bases from J, with 6 bases between. DNA of the CDR3: TGCGCCAGCAGCCAAACCAAACAAGAGACCCAGTACTTC. This translates into CASSQTKQETQYF.

This chain uses TRBV5-6 with TRBJ2-7; D unresolved. This CDR3 is built from 12 residues. With 0 bases removed from V and 6 bases from J, the gap between germline ends came to 7 bases. Per the germline V gene, CDR1 is SGHDT and CDR2 is YYEEEE. CDR3 amino acids: CASSLEFGEQYF. DNA of the CDR3: TGTGCCAGCAGCTTGGAGTTTGGCGAGCAGTACTTC.

This rearrangement joins TRBV5-6 to TRBJ1-1, with a weak D call TRBD1 (5 bases). This CDR3 is 13 amino acids long. The V gene lost 5 bases and the J gene lost 3 bases, with 11 bases spanning the gap. In germline, CDR1 is SGHDT, CDR2 YYEEEE. The CDR3 nucleotides read TGTGCCAGCAGGATTAAAGGGGACACTGAAGCTTTCTTT. Protein sequence: CASRIKGDTEAFF.

This sequence joins TRBV14 and TRBJ2-1; D is unclear. Germline CDR1 and CDR2: SGHDN and FVKESK. There are 15 residues in the CDR3. Trimming took off 4 bases at V and 2 bases at J, with 12 bases between the two ends. The CDR3 sequence: CASSPKVGPYNEQFF. CDR3 nucleotide sequence: TGTGCCAGCAGCCCTAAGGTAGGGCCCTACAATGAGCAGTTCTTC. The full variable domain, rest sourced from reference TRBV14 and TRBJ2-1, is EAGVTQFPSHSVIEKGQTVTLRCDPISGHDNLYWYRRVMGKEIKFLLHFVKESKQDESGMPNNRFLAERTGGTYSTLKVQPAELEDSGVYFCASSPKVGPYNEQFFGPGTRLTVL.

CDR3 sequence: CATSNRLAAITDTQYF. DNA for the CDR3: TGTGCCACCAGCAATCGCCTAGCGGCGATCACAGATACGCAGTATTTT. The genes are TRBV15 and TRBJ2-3; 7 positions agree with TRBD2. Germline CDR1 is LNHNV and CDR2 is YYDKDF (reference sequence). CDR3 length equals 16 residues. With V trimmed by 4 bases and J by 2 bases, 9 bases remained unmatched.

The chain carries TRBV12-3 or TRBV12-4 and TRBJ1-2, with TRBD1 matching over 8 bases. This CDR3 has 14 amino acids. The trim removed 5 bases at V and 8 bases at J, leaving 10 bases unmatched. CDR3 in amino acids: CASSLQGQGEGYTF. Here the CDR3 DNA reads TGTGCCAGCAGTCTCCAAGGACAGGGAGAGGGCTACACCTTC.

Only a few counts were recorded for this clonotype. This rearrangement joins TRBV6-5 to TRBJ1-1; a weak D match, TRBD1 (6 bases). V gave up 0 bases and J gave up 0 bases, with 14 bases separating them. Germline CDR1 and CDR2: MNHEY and SVGAGI. The CDR3 runs to 17 residues. CDR3 coding DNA: TGTGCCAGCAGTTACTCGGAAAGGACAGCCTTGAACACTGAAGCTTTCTTT. This translates into CASSYSERTALNTEAFF.

The chain carries TRBV19 and TRBJ1-2; D gene uncertain. The CDR3 is 12 residues long. Germline V gives CDR1 LNHDA, CDR2 SQIVND (reference sequence). The CDR3 coding sequence is TGTGCGAGTTCCCCCGCAGAGTATGGCTACACCTTC. This codes for CASSPAEYGYTF.

In this sample, this clonotype turned up once. The genes are TRBV27 and TRBJ2-4, with unresolved D. Germline CDR1 is MNHEY and CDR2 is SMNVEV (reference sequence). Deletions cut 6 bases from V and 0 bases from J, with 12 bases between. The CDR3 length is 15 residues. CDR3 nucleotides: TGTGCCAGCAGACCCAGCTGGCTAGCCAAAAACATTCAGTACTTC. This codes for CASRPSWLAKNIQYF.

CDR3 DNA: TGCGCCAGCAGCTTGGTTGGCAGGACCCTCCAAGAGACCCAGTACTTC. Amino acids: CASSLVGRTLQETQYF. The chain links TRBV5-1 to TRBJ2-5; no clear D. This CDR3 region has 16 residues. The germline CDR1 and CDR2 sequences are SGHRS and YFSETQ. Deletions cut 0 bases from V and 1 base from J, with 13 bases between. The entire variable domain, with the rest obtained from reference TRBV5-1 and TRBJ2-5, is as follows: KAGVTQTPRYLIKTRGQQVTLSCSPISGHRSVSWYQQTPGQGLQFLFEYFSETQRNKGNFPGRFSGRQFSNSRSEMNVSTLELGDSALYLCASSLVGRTLQETQYFGPGTRLLVL.

The chain employs TRBV13 and TRBJ2-7, with TRBD1 matching over 10 bases. The junction had 1 base not matched to a gene; V was cut back by 6 bases and J by 2 bases. The CDR3 sequence is 13 residues long. Germline loops: CDR1 PRHDT, CDR2 FYEKMQ (reference sequence). CDR3 loop: CASRGQGTYEQYF. CDR3 nucleotide sequence: TGTGCCAGCAGGGGACAGGGGACCTACGAGCAGTACTTC.

The chain uses TRBV20-1 and TRBJ2-1, with 8 bases matching TRBD1. The CDR3 length is 15 residues. J gave up 10 bases and V 0 bases, and 11 bases lay outside the gene matches. Germline V gives CDR1 DFQATT, CDR2 SNEGSKA (reference sequence). CDR3 region: CSARDGQGAVGEQFF. Here the CDR3 DNA reads TGCAGTGCTAGAGATGGCCAGGGGGCAGTTGGGGAGCAGTTCTTC.

The chain joins TRBV12-3 or TRBV12-4 to TRBJ2-7; the D is unclear. V was trimmed by 3 bases and J by 4 bases, leaving 7 bases between them. CDR3 length: 12 amino acids. The CDR3 sequence is CASSLADYEQYF. The CDR3 DNA sequence: TGTGCCAGCAGTTTGGCAGATTACGAGCAGTACTTC.

The chain joins TRBV20-1 to TRBJ2-3; either TRBD1 or TRBD2 may fit D (5 bases each). The CDR3 loop spans 14 amino acids. From germline, CDR1 is DFQATT and CDR2 SNEGSKA (reference sequence). V was cut by 5 bases and J by 0 bases, with 12 bases left in between. Written as DNA, the CDR3 is TGCAGTGCTTTCCGGGACGGTAGCACAGATACGCAGTATTTT. This sequence encodes CSAFRDGSTDTQYF.

This chain links TRBV28 with TRBJ2-5; TRBD1 aligns across 11 bases. This CDR3 is 16 amino acids long. V shed 5 bases, J shed 2 bases, and the junction held 7 bases outside the gene matches. Germline CDR1 reads MDHEN; CDR2 reads SYDVKM. CDR3 in DNA: TGTGCCAGCAGTCTAGGCCGGGACAGGGGGCAAGAGACCCAGTACTTC. Translating it yields CASSLGRDRGQETQYF.

The rearrangement uses TRBV29-1 and TRBJ2-2; D may be TRBD1 (6 bases). Germline CDR1 and CDR2: SQVTM and ANQGSEA. The CDR3 loop spans 15 amino acids. Trimming pared 4 bases from V and 3 bases from J, leaving 15 bases between. The DNA for the CDR3 is TGCAGCGTTGGGACACAGGGAAGGGACACCGGGGAGCTGTTTTTT. It codes for CSVGTQGRDTGELFF.

This clonotype was seen only once. V gene TRBV30 combines with J gene TRBJ1-5; possible D gene TRBD1, 6 bases. The CDR3 is made up of 14 amino acids. CDR1 GTSNPN and CDR2 SVGIG come from the germline V gene (reference sequence). V was shortened by 4 bases and J by 8 bases, with 18 bases between the two germline ends. For the CDR3, the DNA is TGTGCCTGGACCCCGGGGCAGGGGTTGAAGCCCCAGCATTTT. As protein: CAWTPGQGLKPQHF.